The clone carrying this T cell receptor (beta chain) appeared a few times. Its antigen is unknown. The authors extracted RNA and reverse transcribed it into cDNA as the sequencing template. Profiling relied on immunoSEQ multiplex PCR, and the TCRdb table lists in-frame clones only, not all of them. The sample lists roughly 120,000 clones; 58% were seen once. The data originate from a study of CD8+ T cells in alopecia areata. Study summary: Patients remained on tofacitinib for 6 to 18 months and then went 6 months without it. Findings and limits, study-wide: Shared TCR sequences were less clear between patients than in mice, possibly partly from HLA diversity.

Indicated treatment: oral pan-JAK inhibitor, 5-10 mg twice daily. The TCR sequence derives from a human donor with alopecia areata. The sequenced sample was CD8+ T cells sorted from blood, obtained at week 4, from a patient treated with tofacitinib.

CDR3 sequence: CASSVPGARNEQFF. The CDR3 region has the DNA TGTGCCAGCAGCGTACCGGGGGCTAGGAATGAGCAGTTCTTC. J is TRBJ2-1 and V is TRBV9; TRBD1 or TRBD2 may be the D gene (6 bases each). This CDR3 comprises 14 residues. Germline V gene sequence: CDR1 SGDLS, CDR2 YYNGEE. Trimming took off 1 base at V and 7 bases at J, with 12 bases between the two ends.